This T cell receptor beta chain stems from a study of metastatic and nonmetastatic thyroid tumors. Overall study: A comparison of repertoires was made across blood and tumor or nodule tissue from malignant and benign thyroid patients. Regarding the study as a whole: Reported TCR beta diversity, measured in blood and tumor, was significantly higher for malignant thyroid tumors than for benign nodules.

TCRdb re-called clones via MiXCR from the PCR reads. The sample includes 30,000 to 45,000 clones, about 20% of them seen just once. This clone occurred many times. The target antigen is unknown. No treatment of any kind had been given to any patient before thyroid surgery. Per the germline V gene, CDR1 is SGHDN and CDR2 is FVKESK. V lost 4 bases to trimming and J lost 1 base, with 14 bases between them. This CDR3 has 16 residues. J is TRBJ2-4 and V is TRBV14; possibly TRBD1 or TRBD2 for D (5 bases each). Sequencing was performed on blood. The TCR was taken from a female donor with papillary thyroid cancer or a benign thyroid nodule (not recorded which). Some clones in this sample may be carry-over from other donors' samples. The CDR3 here is CASSLMTGAAKNIQYF. DNA of the CDR3: TGTGCCAGCAGCCTGATGACCGGGGCCGCCAAAAACATTCAGTACTTC.